This TCR beta chain was captured by sequencing in a study of OX40 agonist ivuxolimab in advanced cancers. Study observations and caveats: Certain nonresponding patients likewise had low normalized T-cell clonal expansion.

The protocol was immunoSEQ multiplex PCR, while the TCRdb copy is restricted to in-frame clones and leaves out a portion. The profile shows roughly 110,000 clones, around 90% of them singletons. There are 11 residues in the CDR3. The germline V gene has CDR1 SGHDT and CDR2 YYEEEE. Trimming removed 4 bases at V and 5 bases at J, with 6 bases between. In regard to this clone: Its specificity is unknown.

The chain links TRBV5-6 to TRBJ2-5, with D uncertain. The clonotype comes from an adult with an advanced solid tumor such as melanoma, head and neck, liver or kidney cancer. This specimen was CD4+ or CD8+ T cells sorted from blood, taken in a trial of the OX40 agonist ivuxolimab. In DNA form, the CDR3 reads TGTGCCAGCAGCCCCGCTGAGACCCAGTACTTC. This encodes CASSPAETQYF.